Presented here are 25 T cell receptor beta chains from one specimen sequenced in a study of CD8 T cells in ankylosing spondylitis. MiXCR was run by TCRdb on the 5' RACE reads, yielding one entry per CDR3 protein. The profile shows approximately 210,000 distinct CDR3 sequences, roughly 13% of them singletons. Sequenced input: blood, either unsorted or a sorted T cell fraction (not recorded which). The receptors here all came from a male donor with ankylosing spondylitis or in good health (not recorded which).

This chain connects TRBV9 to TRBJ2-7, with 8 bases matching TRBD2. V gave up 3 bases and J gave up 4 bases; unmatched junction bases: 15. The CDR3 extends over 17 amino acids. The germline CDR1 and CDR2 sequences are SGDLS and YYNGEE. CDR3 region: CASSAASAGELTYEQYF. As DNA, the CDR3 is TGTGCCAGCAGCGCAGCCTCAGCGGGGGAGCTTACTTACGAGCAGTACTTC. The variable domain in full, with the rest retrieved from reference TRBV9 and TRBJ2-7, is DSGVTQTPKHLITATGQRVTLRCSPRSGDLSVYWYQQSLDQGLQFLIQYYNGEERAKGNILERFSAQQFPDLHSELNLSSLELGDSALYFCASSAASAGELTYEQYFGPGTRLTVT.

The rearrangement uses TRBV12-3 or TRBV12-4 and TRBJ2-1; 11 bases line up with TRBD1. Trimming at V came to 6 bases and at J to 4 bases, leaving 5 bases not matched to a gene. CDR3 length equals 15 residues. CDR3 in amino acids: CASRPDRGRYNEQFF. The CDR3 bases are TGTGCCAGCAGACCGGACAGGGGGCGATACAATGAGCAGTTCTTC.

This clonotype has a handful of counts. The CDR3 sequence: CASSQDEGFNQPQHF. CDR3 bases: TGCGCCAGCAGCCAAGATGAGGGGTTCAATCAGCCCCAGCATTTT. This rearrangement joins TRBV4-1 to TRBJ1-5; TRBD1 is a possible D gene (5 bases). V was pared by 0 bases and J by 3 bases, with 9 bases between. From germline, CDR1 is MGHRA and CDR2 YSYEKL. The CDR3 is made up of 15 amino acids.

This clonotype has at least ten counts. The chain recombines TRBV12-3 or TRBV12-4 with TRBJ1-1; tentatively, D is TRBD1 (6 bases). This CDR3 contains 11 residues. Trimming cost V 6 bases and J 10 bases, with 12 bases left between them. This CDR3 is CASRGGTLAFF. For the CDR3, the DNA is TGTGCCAGCAGAGGGGGGACCTTAGCTTTCTTT.

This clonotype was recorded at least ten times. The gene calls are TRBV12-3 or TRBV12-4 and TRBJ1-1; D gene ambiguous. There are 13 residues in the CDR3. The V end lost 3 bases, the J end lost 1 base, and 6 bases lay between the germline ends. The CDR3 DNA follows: TGTGCCAGCAGTTTGTACCAGAACACTGAAGCTTTCTTT. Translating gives CASSLYQNTEAFF.

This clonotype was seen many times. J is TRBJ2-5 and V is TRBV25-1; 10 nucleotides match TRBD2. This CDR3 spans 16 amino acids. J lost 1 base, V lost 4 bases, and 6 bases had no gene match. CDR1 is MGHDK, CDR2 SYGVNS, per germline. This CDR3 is CASSGGTSALQETQYF. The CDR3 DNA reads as TGTGCCAGCAGTGGGGGGACTAGCGCTCTCCAAGAGACCCAGTACTTC.

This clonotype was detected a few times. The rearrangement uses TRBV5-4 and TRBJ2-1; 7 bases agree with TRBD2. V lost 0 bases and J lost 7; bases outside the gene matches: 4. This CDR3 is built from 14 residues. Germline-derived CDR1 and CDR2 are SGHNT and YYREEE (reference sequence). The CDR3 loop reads CASSLALAANEQFF. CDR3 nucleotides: TGTGCCAGCAGCTTGGCCCTAGCGGCTAATGAGCAGTTCTTC.

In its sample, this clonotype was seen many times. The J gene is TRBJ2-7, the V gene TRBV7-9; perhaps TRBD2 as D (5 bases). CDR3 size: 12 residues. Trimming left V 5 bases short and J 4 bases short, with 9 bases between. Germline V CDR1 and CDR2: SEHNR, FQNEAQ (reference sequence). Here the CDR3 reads CASSETGYEQYF. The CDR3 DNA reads TGTGCCAGCAGCGAAACGGGGTACGAGCAGTACTTC.

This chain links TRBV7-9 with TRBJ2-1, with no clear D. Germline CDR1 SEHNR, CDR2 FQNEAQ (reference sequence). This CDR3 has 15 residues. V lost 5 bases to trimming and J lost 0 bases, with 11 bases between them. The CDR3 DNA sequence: TGTGCCAGCAGCCACCTACAGAGCTCCTACAATGAGCAGTTCTTC. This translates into CASSHLQSSYNEQFF.

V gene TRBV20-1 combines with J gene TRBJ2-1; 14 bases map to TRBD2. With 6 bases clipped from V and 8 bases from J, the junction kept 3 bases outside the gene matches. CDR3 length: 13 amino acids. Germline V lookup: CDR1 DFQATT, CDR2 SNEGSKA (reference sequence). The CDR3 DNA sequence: TGCAGTGCCGGGACTAGCGGGAGTTATGAGCAGTTCTTC. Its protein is CSAGTSGSYEQFF.

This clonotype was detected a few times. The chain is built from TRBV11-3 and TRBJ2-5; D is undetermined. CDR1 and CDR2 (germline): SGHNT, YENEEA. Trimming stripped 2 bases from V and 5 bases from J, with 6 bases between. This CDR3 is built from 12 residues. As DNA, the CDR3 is TGTGCCAGCAGCTTATTTCGGGAGACCCAGTACTTC. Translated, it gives CASSLFRETQYF.

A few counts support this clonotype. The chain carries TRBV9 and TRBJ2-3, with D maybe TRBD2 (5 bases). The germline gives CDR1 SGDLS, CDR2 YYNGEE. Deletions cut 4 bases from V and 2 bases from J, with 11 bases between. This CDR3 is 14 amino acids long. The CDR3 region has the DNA TGTGCCAGCAGCACTGGACTTTCCACAGATACGCAGTATTTT. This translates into CASSTGLSTDTQYF. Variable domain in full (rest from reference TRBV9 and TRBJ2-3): DSGVTQTPKHLITATGQRVTLRCSPRSGDLSVYWYQQSLDQGLQFLIQYYNGEERAKGNILERFSAQQFPDLHSELNLSSLELGDSALYFCASSTGLSTDTQYFGPGTRLTVL.

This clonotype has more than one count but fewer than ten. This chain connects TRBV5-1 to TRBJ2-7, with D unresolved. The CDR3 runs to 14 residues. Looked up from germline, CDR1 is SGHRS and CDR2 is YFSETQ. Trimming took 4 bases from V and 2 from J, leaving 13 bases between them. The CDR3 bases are TGCGCCAGCAGCCCGGATGGAACAGCCTACGAGCAGTACTTC. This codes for CASSPDGTAYEQYF.

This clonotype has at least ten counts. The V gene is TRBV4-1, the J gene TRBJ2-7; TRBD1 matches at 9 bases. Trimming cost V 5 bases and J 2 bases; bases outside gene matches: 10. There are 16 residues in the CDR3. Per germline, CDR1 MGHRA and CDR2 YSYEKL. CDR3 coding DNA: TGCGCCAGCAGCTTAACCGGGACAGGGCGCCCCTACGAGCAGTACTTC. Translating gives CASSLTGTGRPYEQYF.

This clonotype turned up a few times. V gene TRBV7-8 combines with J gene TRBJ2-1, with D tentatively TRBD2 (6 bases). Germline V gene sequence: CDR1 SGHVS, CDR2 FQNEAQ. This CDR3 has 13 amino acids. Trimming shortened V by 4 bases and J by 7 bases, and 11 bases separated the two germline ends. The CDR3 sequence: CASSSEGLNEQFF. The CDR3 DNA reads TGTGCCAGCAGCTCGGAGGGGTTGAATGAGCAGTTCTTC.

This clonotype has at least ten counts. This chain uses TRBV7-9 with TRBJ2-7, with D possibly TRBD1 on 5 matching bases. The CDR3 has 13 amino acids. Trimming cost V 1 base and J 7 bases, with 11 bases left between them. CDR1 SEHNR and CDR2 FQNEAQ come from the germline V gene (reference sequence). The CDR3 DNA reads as TGTGCCAGCAGCTTAGATAGACAGTGGGAGCAGTACTTC. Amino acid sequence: CASSLDRQWEQYF.

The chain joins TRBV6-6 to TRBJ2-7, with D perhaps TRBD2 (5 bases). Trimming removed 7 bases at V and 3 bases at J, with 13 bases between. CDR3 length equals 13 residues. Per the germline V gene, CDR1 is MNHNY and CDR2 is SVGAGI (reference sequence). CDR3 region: CASKSQEGYEQYF. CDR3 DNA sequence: TGTGCCAGCAAATCCCAAGAGGGCTACGAGCAGTACTTC.

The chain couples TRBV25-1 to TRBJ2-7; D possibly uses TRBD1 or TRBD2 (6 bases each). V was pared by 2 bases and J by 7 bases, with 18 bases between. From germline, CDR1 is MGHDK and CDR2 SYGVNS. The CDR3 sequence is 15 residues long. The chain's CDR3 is CASSETQEGVLEQYF. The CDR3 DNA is TGTGCCAGCAGTGAAACCCAGGAGGGGGTCCTGGAGCAGTACTTC.

CDR3 protein: CASSLEAYDMYGYTF. CDR3 coding DNA: TGTGCCAGCAGCTTAGAGGCCTATGACATGTATGGCTACACCTTC. V and J are TRBV7-2 and TRBJ1-2, with D hard to call. V shed 1 base and J shed 5 bases, with 14 bases lying between them. This CDR3 region has 15 residues. Germline V lookup: CDR1 SGHTA, CDR2 FQGNSA. Full variable domain (missing parts from reference TRBV7-2 and TRBJ1-2): GAGVSQSPSNKVTEKGKDVELRCDPISGHTALYWYRQSLGQGLEFLIYFQGNSAPDKSGLPSDRFSAERTGGSVSTLTIQRTQQEDSAVYLCASSLEAYDMYGYTFGSGTRLTVV.

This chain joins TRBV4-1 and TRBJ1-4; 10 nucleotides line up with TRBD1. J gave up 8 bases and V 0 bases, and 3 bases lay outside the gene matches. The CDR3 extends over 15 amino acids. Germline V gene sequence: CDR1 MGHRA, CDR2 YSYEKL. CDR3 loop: CASSQEMTGGEKLFF. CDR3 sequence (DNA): TGCGCCAGCAGCCAAGAGATGACAGGGGGCGAAAAACTGTTTTTT.

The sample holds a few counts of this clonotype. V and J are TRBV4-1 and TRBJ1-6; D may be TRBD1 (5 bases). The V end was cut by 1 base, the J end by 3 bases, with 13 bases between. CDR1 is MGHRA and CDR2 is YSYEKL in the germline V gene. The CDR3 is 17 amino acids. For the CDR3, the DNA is TGCGCCAGCAGCCAAGTGTTAGGGGCGGACTATAATTCACCCCTCCACTTT. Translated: CASSQVLGADYNSPLHF.

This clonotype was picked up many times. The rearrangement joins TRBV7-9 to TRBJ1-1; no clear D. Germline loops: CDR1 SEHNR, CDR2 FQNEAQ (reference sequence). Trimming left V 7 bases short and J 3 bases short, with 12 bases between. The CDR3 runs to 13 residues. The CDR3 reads CASTPETYTEAFF. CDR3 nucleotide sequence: TGTGCCAGCACCCCAGAGACATACACTGAAGCTTTCTTT. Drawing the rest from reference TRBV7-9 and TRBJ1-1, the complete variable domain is DTGVSQNPRHKITKRGQNVTFRCDPISEHNRLYWYRQTLGQGPEFLTYFQNEAQLEKSRLLSDRFSAERPKGSFSTLEIQRTEQGDSAMYLCASTPETYTEAFFGQGTRLTVV.

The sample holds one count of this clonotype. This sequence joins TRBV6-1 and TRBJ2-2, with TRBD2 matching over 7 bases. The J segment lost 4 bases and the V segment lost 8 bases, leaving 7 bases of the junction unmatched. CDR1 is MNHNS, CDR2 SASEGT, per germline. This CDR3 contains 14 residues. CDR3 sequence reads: CASYRRESTGELFF. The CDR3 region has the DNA TGTGCCAGCTATAGGCGGGAGTCCACCGGGGAGCTGTTTTTT.

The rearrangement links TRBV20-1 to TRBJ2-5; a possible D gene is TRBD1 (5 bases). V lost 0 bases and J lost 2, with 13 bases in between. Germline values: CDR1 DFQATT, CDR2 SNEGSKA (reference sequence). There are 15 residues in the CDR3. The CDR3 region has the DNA TGCAGTGCTAGAGATCCCCCCCAGGGACAAGAGACCCAGTACTTC. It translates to CSARDPPQGQETQYF.

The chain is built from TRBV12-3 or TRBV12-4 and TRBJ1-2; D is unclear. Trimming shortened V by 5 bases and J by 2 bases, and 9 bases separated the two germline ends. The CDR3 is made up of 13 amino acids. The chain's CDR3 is CASSPIENYGYTF. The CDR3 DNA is TGTGCCAGCAGTCCTATTGAGAACTATGGCTACACCTTC.